The 27 T cell receptor beta chains below come from one sample, sequenced in a study of beta chain features in type 1 diabetes. Antigen specificity for these receptors is unknown. Study observations and caveats: Shortening of TCRB CDR3s, moderate but significant, appeared in all four CD4+ subsets of Type 1 diabetes patients.

Expressed TCRB transcripts were sequenced because the entire RNA isolate underwent reverse transcription. Measured with immunoSEQ multiplex PCR; TCRdb has only the in-frame clones, and not every one. The sample yields about 280,000 clones, 15% seen once. Sequencing was carried out using naive CD4+ T cells from blood. The receptors derive from a man younger than 35 with type 1 diabetes.

The V and J genes are TRBV5-1 and TRBJ1-3, with D possibly TRBD1 on 6 matching bases. The V end lost 3 bases, the J end lost 0 bases, and 10 bases lay between the germline ends. The CDR3 consists of 15 residues. Germline CDR1 is SGHRS and CDR2 is YFSETQ. DNA of the CDR3: TGCGCCAGCAGCTGGGGAGGGGGCTCTGGAAACACCATATATTTT. Translated, it gives CASSWGGGSGNTIYF.

The V and J genes are TRBV7-2 and TRBJ1-1; D is undetermined. Germline V gene data show CDR1 as SGHTA and CDR2 as FQGNSA. This CDR3 comprises 13 residues. Trimming took off 3 bases at V and 5 bases at J, with 10 bases between the two ends. CDR3 sequence (DNA): TGTGCCAGCAGCTTTCGCGGTTCGACTGAAGCTTTCTTT. Amino acid sequence: CASSFRGSTEAFF.

The rearrangement uses TRBV23-1 and TRBJ2-7; 10 nucleotides line up with TRBD2. TRBV23-1 is an ORF; its function is uncertain. The CDR3 runs to 17 residues. V shed 1 base, J shed 4 bases, and the junction held 10 bases outside the gene matches. CDR3 protein: CASSQWDSSGSLYEQYF. The CDR3 DNA reads TGCGCCAGCAGTCAATGGGATTCTAGCGGGAGTCTGTACGAGCAGTACTTC.

This clone was observed a handful of times. This chain connects TRBV5-4 to TRBJ2-7; D is perhaps TRBD2 (6 bases). The V gene lost 4 bases and the J gene lost 5 bases, with 19 bases spanning the gap. Germline CDR1 is SGHNT and CDR2 is YYREEE (reference sequence). The CDR3 has 15 amino acids. CDR3 sequence: CASSPGNREFHEQYF. DNA of the CDR3: TGTGCCAGCAGCCCCGGGAACCGGGAGTTCCACGAGCAGTACTTC.

The gene calls are TRBV6-5 and TRBJ2-7; D is possibly TRBD2 (7 bases). Trimming shortened V by 2 bases and J by 4 bases, and 15 bases separated the two germline ends. The CDR3 length is 15 residues. From germline, CDR1 is MNHEY and CDR2 SVGAGI. CDR3 DNA: TGTGCCAGCAGTTACGTGGGGGGGGCGGGTTACGAGCAGTACTTC. Its protein product is CASSYVGGAGYEQYF.

V gene TRBV6-6 combines with J gene TRBJ2-7, with D maybe TRBD2 (6 bases). V lost 2 bases, J lost 1 base, and 12 bases lay in between. The CDR3 consists of 15 residues. Germline V lookup: CDR1 MNHNY, CDR2 SVGAGI (reference sequence). CDR3 amino acids: CASSYMAGNSYEQYF. CDR3 bases: TGTGCCAGCAGTTACATGGCGGGAAATTCCTACGAGCAGTACTTC.

In its sample, this clone was seen a few times. This chain joins TRBV9 and TRBJ2-1; D not certain. The V end was cut by 0 bases, the J end by 15 bases, with 16 bases between. Germline CDR1 SGDLS, CDR2 YYNGEE. The CDR3 is made up of 13 amino acids. CDR3 nucleotides: TGTGCCAGCAGCGTAGCTGATTGGCAAGTACGGTTCTTC. Amino acid sequence: CASSVADWQVRFF.

The V call is TRBV7-6, the J call TRBJ2-7; 10 bases are a match to TRBD1. V was pared by 5 bases and J by 4 bases, with 5 bases of the junction left unmatched. The CDR3 is 14 residues long. The germline V gene has CDR1 SGHVS and CDR2 FNYEAQ. The CDR3 sequence: CASSPPGQGYEQYF. In DNA form, the CDR3 reads TGTGCCAGCAGCCCACCGGGACAGGGGTACGAGCAGTACTTC.

This clone appeared a few times. This chain joins TRBV19 and TRBJ2-6; no clear D gene. Germline CDR1 and CDR2: LNHDA and SQIVND (reference sequence). The CDR3 extends over 14 amino acids. V lost 6 bases and J lost 0, with 6 bases in between. The DNA of the CDR3 is TGTGCCAGTAGATCCCGCTCTGGGGCCAACGTCCTGACTTTC. Protein product: CASRSRSGANVLTF.

In this sample, this clone turned up a few times. This chain connects TRBV7-2 to TRBJ2-3; D perhaps matches TRBD2 (5 bases). The germline CDR1 and CDR2 sequences are SGHTA and FQGNSA. The length of the CDR3 is 15 residues. Trimming removed 5 bases at V and 4 bases at J, with 16 bases between. The CDR3 nucleotides are TGTGCCAGCAGCCCAGGACTGCAGAGCCCAGATACGCAGTATTTT. This translates into CASSPGLQSPDTQYF.

The chain has TRBV4-3 and TRBJ2-5, with TRBD2 matching over 11 bases. Per germline, CDR1 LGHNA and CDR2 YSLEER. The CDR3 runs 19 residues. V trimming: 0 bases; J trimming: 4 bases; junction bases outside the gene matches: 13. For the CDR3, the DNA is TGCGCCAGCAGCCAAGACCTGGGCGGGGCGCTAGCGGGGGGAGAGACCCAGTACTTC. Protein sequence: CASSQDLGGALAGGETQYF.

The chain links TRBV15 to TRBJ1-1; 7 positions agree with TRBD1. In germline, CDR1 is LNHNV, CDR2 YYDKDF (reference sequence). The CDR3 runs to 14 residues. Trimming removed 1 base from V and 7 bases from J; junction bases left unmatched: 6. The CDR3: CATSRGQGGVEAFF. CDR3 nucleotides: TGTGCCACCAGCAGAGGACAGGGTGGGGTTGAAGCTTTCTTT.

The rearrangement joins TRBV7-8 to TRBJ2-1, with D perhaps matching TRBD2 (5 bases). The germline gives CDR1 SGHVS, CDR2 FQNEAQ. V was cut by 2 bases and J by 5 bases, with 7 bases left in between. This CDR3 spans 13 amino acids. The CDR3 nucleotides read TGTGCCAGCAGCTTATTGCGGGACAATGAGCAGTTCTTC. Its translation: CASSLLRDNEQFF.

This clone was seen only a few times. The J gene is TRBJ1-2, the V gene TRBV19; 8 nucleotides agree with TRBD1. In germline, CDR1 is LNHDA, CDR2 SQIVND (reference sequence). The CDR3 length is 13 residues. V lost 8 bases to trimming and J lost 4 bases; unmatched junction nucleotides: 6. The CDR3 protein is CASGQGESYGYTF. The CDR3 nucleotides are TGTGCCAGTGGACAGGGCGAAAGCTATGGCTACACCTTC.

This clone has a handful of counts. V usage is TRBV10-3 and J usage is TRBJ2-3; possibly TRBD2 for D (6 bases). Deletions cut 5 bases from V and 2 bases from J, with 17 bases between. There are 16 residues in the CDR3. Germline V gene data show CDR1 as ENHRY and CDR2 as SYGVKD. This CDR3 reads CAISPTGDLNTDTQYF. The CDR3 DNA reads TGTGCCATCAGTCCCACTGGGGACTTAAACACAGATACGCAGTATTTT.

This clone was observed a handful of times. This chain links TRBV21-1 with TRBJ2-1; the D call in the table, TRBD1, was not verified against the DNA. TRBV21-1 is a recognized pseudogene. The CDR3 contains 14 residues. The CDR3, as DNA: TGTGCCAGCAGCGGAAAGGGACAATGCAGTGAGCAGTTCTTC. Translating it yields CASSGKGQCSEQFF.

The chain uses TRBV5-1 and TRBJ2-1, with TRBD1 identical over 11 bases. The CDR3 spans 16 residues. Germline V gene lookup returns CDR1 SGHRS and CDR2 YFSETQ. J lost 4 bases, V lost 3 bases, and 6 bases had no gene match. CDR3 amino acids: CASSSRDRGNYNEQFF. CDR3 nucleotides: TGCGCCAGCAGCTCCCGGGACAGGGGGAATTACAATGAGCAGTTCTTC.

The V and J genes are TRBV11-1 and TRBJ1-1; the D gene is possibly TRBD1 (5 bases). Trimming stripped 7 bases from V and 5 bases from J, with 17 bases between. This CDR3 contains 14 residues. Germline V lookup: CDR1 SGHAT, CDR2 FQDESV (reference sequence). The CDR3 DNA is TGTGCCAGCACAAGGGATTGGGGGGTTACTGAAGCTTTCTTT. Amino acid sequence: CASTRDWGVTEAFF.

This clone was picked up a small number of times. The J gene is TRBJ1-2, the V gene TRBV9, with D possibly matching TRBD1 (5 bases). The CDR3 is 11 amino acids. The V end lost 3 bases, the J end lost 7 bases, and 7 bases lay between the germline ends. Germline loops: CDR1 SGDLS, CDR2 YYNGEE. The CDR3 DNA follows: TGTGCCAGCAGCGAGGACACTGGCTACACCTTC. Amino acids: CASSEDTGYTF.

This clone was seen more than once but under ten times. J is TRBJ2-1 and V is TRBV12-5, with 7 positions matching TRBD2. Germline V CDR1 and CDR2: LGHNT, FRNRAP. V shed 2 bases, J shed 5 bases, and the junction held 6 bases outside the gene matches. The CDR3 is made up of 15 amino acids. CDR3 DNA: TGTGCTAGTGGTTTGTTGAGCGGGGTAGACAATGAGCAGTTCTTC. Amino acids: CASGLLSGVDNEQFF.

This clone was found a few times. CDR3 protein: CASKGLAGAETQYF. For the CDR3, the DNA is TGTGCCAGCAAAGGACTAGCGGGAGCAGAGACCCAGTACTTC. V gene TRBV2 combines with J gene TRBJ2-5; 13 bases line up with TRBD2. Germline V CDR1 and CDR2: SNHLY, FYNNEI. The ends lost 7 bases at V and 4 bases at J; junction bases unmatched: 3. The CDR3 contains 14 residues.

This chain connects TRBV7-9 to TRBJ2-1, with a tentative D call TRBD1 (5 bases). Germline CDR1 and CDR2: SEHNR and FQNEAQ (reference sequence). This CDR3 comprises 14 residues. V was shortened by 4 bases and J by 8 bases, with 15 bases between the two germline ends. CDR3 loop: CASSWQVREYEQFF. CDR3 nucleotides: TGTGCCAGCAGCTGGCAGGTCAGGGAATATGAGCAGTTCTTC.

This clone occurred a few times. The CDR3 loop is CSVVGARDYGYTF. The CDR3 region has the DNA TGCAGCGTTGTGGGGGCGCGGGACTATGGCTACACCTTC. This chain joins TRBV29-1 and TRBJ1-2; the D gene is possibly TRBD1 (6 bases). CDR1 is SQVTM, CDR2 ANQGSEA, per germline. The CDR3 length is 13 residues. V dropped 4 bases and J dropped 3 bases, with 12 bases sitting between them.

The chain joins TRBV11-2 to TRBJ2-4, with 7 bases that match TRBD1. The germline CDR1 and CDR2 sequences are SGHAT and FQNNGV. The CDR3 runs 14 residues. After removal of 5 bases from V and 7 bases from J, the junction contained 8 bases not matched to a gene. CDR3 nucleotide sequence: TGTGCCAGCAGCCTCGGACAGGAGAAGAACATTCAGTACTTC. Translated, it gives CASSLGQEKNIQYF.

In this sample, this clone turned up a few times. At the DNA level, this CDR3 is encoded by other sequences in the same sample as well. The gene calls are TRBV29-1 and TRBJ2-5; TRBD1 matches 7 bases. Germline CDR1 is SQVTM and CDR2 is ANQGSEA. Germline trimming cut 1 base from V and 5 bases from J; bases unmatched to any gene: 4. This CDR3 has 13 residues. In DNA form, the CDR3 reads TGCAGCGTTGAAGGACAGGGTCAGGAGACCCAGTACTTC. Residues: CSVEGQGQETQYF.

V and J are TRBV29-1 and TRBJ2-7; D might be TRBD2 (5 bases). V lost 4 bases to trimming and J lost 0 bases, with 16 bases between them. Germline loops: CDR1 SQVTM, CDR2 ANQGSEA. The CDR3 totals 15 residues. As DNA, the CDR3 is TGCAGCGTTGTGGGAGCGCAGCCCAGCTCCTACGAGCAGTACTTC. Its protein product is CSVVGAQPSSYEQYF.

V and J are TRBV5-4 and TRBJ2-7; maybe TRBD2 (7 bases). The germline gives CDR1 SGHNT, CDR2 YYREEE (reference sequence). This CDR3 is 12 amino acids long. V dropped 4 bases and J dropped 5 bases, with 10 bases sitting between them. CDR3 coding DNA: TGTGCCAGCAGCAGGGGGGGGGACGAGCAGTACTTC. Protein: CASSRGGDEQYF. The full variable domain, its missing parts supplied by reference TRBV5-4 and TRBJ2-7, is ETGVTQSPTHLIKTRGQQVTLRCSSQSGHNTVSWYQQALGQGPQFIFQYYREEENGRGNFPPRFSGLQFPNYSSELNVNALELDDSALYLCASSRGGDEQYFGPGTRLTVT.